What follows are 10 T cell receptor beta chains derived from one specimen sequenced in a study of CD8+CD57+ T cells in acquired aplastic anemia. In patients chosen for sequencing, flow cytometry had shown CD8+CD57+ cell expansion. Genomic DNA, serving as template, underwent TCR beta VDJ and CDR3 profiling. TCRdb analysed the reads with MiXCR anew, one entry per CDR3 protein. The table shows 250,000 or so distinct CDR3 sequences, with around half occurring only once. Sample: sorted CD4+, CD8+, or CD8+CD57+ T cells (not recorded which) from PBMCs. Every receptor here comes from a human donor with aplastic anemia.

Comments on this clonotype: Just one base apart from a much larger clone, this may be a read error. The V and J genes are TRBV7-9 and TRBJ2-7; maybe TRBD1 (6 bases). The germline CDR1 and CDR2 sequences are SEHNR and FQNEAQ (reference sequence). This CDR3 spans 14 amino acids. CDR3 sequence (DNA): TGTGCCAGCAGCTCCCTGGACAGTCTCTACAAGCAGTACTTC. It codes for CASSSLDSLYKQYF.

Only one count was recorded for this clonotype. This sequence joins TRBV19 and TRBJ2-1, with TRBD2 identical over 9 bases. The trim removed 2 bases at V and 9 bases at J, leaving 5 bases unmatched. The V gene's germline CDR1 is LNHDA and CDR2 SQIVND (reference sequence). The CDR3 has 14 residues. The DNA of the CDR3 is TGTGCCAGTAGTATAATTAGCGGGAGCTCTGAGCAGTTCTTC. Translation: CASSIISGSSEQFF.

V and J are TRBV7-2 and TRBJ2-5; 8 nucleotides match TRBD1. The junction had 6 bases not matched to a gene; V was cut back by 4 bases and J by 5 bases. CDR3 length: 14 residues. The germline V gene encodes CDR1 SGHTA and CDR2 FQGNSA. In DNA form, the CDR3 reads TGTGCCAGCAGCTGGACAGGGACTTTGGAGACCCAGTACTTC. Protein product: CASSWTGTLETQYF.

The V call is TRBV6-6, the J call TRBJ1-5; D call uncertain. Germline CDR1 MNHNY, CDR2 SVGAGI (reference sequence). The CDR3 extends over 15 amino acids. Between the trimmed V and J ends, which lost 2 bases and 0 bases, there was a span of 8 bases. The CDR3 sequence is CASSYAGNSNQPQHF. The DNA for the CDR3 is TGTGCCAGCAGTTACGCGGGAAATAGCAATCAGCCCCAGCATTTT.

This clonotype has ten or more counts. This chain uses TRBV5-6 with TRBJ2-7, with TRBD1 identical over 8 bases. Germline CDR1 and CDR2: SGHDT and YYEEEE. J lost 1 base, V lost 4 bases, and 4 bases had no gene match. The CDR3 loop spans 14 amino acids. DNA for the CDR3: TGTGCCAGCAGCCGGGACAGGTCATCCTACGAGCAGTACTTC. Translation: CASSRDRSSYEQYF.

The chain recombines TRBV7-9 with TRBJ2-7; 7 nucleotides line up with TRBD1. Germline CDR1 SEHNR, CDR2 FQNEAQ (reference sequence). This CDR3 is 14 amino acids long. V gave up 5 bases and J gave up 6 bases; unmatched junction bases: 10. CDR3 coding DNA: TGTGCCAGCAGCCCCAGGGGAGACAGGGTCGAGCAGTACTTC. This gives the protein CASSPRGDRVEQYF.

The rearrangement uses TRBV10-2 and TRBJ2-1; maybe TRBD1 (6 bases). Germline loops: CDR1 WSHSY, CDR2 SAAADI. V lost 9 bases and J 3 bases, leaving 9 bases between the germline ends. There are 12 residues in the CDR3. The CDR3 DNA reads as TGCGCCAGTACAGGGCACTACAATGAGCAGTTCTTC. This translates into CASTGHYNEQFF.

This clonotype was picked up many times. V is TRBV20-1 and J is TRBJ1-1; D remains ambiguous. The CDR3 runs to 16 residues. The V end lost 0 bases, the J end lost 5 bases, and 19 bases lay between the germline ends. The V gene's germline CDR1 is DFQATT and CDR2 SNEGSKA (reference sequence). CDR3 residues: CSARDLIGEGGTEAFF. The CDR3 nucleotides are TGCAGTGCTAGAGACCTGATCGGAGAGGGAGGAACTGAAGCTTTCTTT.

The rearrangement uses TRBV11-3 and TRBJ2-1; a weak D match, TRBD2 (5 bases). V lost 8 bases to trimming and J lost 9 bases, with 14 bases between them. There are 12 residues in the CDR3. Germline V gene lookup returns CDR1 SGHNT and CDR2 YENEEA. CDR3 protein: CASYTGGLEQFF. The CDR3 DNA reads TGTGCCAGCTATACGGGCGGGCTTGAGCAGTTCTTC.

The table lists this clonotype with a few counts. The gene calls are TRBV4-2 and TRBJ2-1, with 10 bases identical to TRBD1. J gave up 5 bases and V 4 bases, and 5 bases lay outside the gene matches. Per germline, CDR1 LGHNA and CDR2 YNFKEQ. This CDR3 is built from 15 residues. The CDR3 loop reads CASSLWTGGNNEQFF. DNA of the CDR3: TGTGCCAGCAGCCTTTGGACAGGGGGTAACAATGAGCAGTTCTTC.